This T cell receptor beta chain was sequenced during a study of early T cells in non-severe SARS-CoV-2 infection. On the study more broadly: Alpha and beta chains were unpaired, from unsorted whole-blood bulk RNA.

With respect to this clonotype: Its target is unknown.

General study findings and limits: Anti-spike CD8 responses were favored in VDJdb matching, and private and CD4 specificities were missed.

Trimming took 5 bases from V and 3 from J; bases not matched to a gene: 5. The CDR3 has 16 amino acids. The germline gives CDR1 MDHEN, CDR2 SYDVKM. As part of library construction, unique molecular identifiers were attached to individual cDNA molecules. MiXCR was run by TCRdb on the 5' RACE reads, yielding one entry per CDR3 protein. The table records 80,000 to 95,000 distinct CDR3 sequences, 16% of them present only once. The source was whole blood, collected at baseline. This receptor was identified in an adult who was a healthcare worker with PCR-confirmed SARS-CoV-2 infection or an uninfected control (not recorded which). The genes are TRBV28 and TRBJ2-7; the match to TRBD2 covers 15 bases. CDR3 sequence reads: CASSPGTSGRNYEQYF. CDR3 sequence (DNA): TGTGCCAGCAGTCCAGGGACTAGCGGGAGGAACTACGAGCAGTACTTC.